Shown below are 30 T cell receptor beta chains from a single sample sequenced in a study of regulatory T cells in long-lasting Graves disease. Sample time point: persistent/refractory GD, antithyroid drugs over 5 years with positive TRAb. Generation of the TCR library employed RNA extracted from PBMCs. To make TCR beta libraries, researchers used iRepertoire HTBI primers and Arm-PCR of CDR3 regions. From the multiplex PCR reads, TCRdb called clonotypes with MiXCR, one entry per CDR3 protein. Counted here are over 350,000 distinct CDR3 sequences, around 20% occurring once; the ten biggest clones make up 20%. The sequencing here drew on peripheral blood mononuclear cells (PBMCs), taken when the disease was refractory, from a patient treated with antithyroid drugs. The receptor source for this set is a female donor with Graves disease.

This clonotype was seen repeatedly, ten times or more. The chain links TRBV20-1 to TRBJ2-5; tentatively, D is TRBD1 (7 bases). CDR1 and CDR2 (germline): DFQATT, SNEGSKA (reference sequence). V was pared by 3 bases and J by 5 bases, with 10 bases between. The length of the CDR3 is 12 residues. The CDR3 nucleotides are TGCAGTGCTAGGTCAGGGGGGGAGACCCAGTACTTC. It is translated as CSARSGGETQYF.

Turning to this clonotype: An end of the junction differs from the germline gene, which may be a read error. The chain carries TRBV28 and TRBJ2-7; a weak D match, TRBD2 (5 bases). The germline V gene has CDR1 MDHEN and CDR2 SYDVKM. The length of the CDR3 is 12 residues. The CDR3 sequence: CASSLDSGVLSF. The CDR3 DNA reads TGTGCCAGCAGTTTAGATTCCGGGGTGTTGAGCTTC.

This chain joins TRBV27 and TRBJ1-1; tentative D call: TRBD1 (6 bases). CDR1 is MNHEY, CDR2 SMNVEV, per germline (reference sequence). With 6 bases removed from V and 6 bases from J, the gap between germline ends came to 11 bases. This CDR3 has 12 residues. CDR3 sequence: CASRLGGAEAFF. DNA of the CDR3: TGTGCCAGCAGACTAGGGGGAGCTGAAGCTTTCTTT.

This clonotype was seen only a few times. The chain has TRBV7-2 and TRBJ2-7, with 10 positions matching TRBD1. CDR3 length: 15 amino acids. The trim removed 3 bases at V and 4 bases at J, leaving 6 bases unmatched. From germline, CDR1 is SGHTA and CDR2 FQGNSA. CDR3 loop: CASSLTGQGTYEQYF. CDR3 coding DNA: TGTGCCAGCAGCTTGACGGGACAGGGGACGTACGAGCAGTACTTC.

This clonotype was found a few times. The chain couples TRBV30 to TRBJ2-7; 8 positions agree with TRBD2. With 2 bases clipped from V and 5 bases from J, the junction kept 5 bases outside the gene matches. Germline values: CDR1 GTSNPN, CDR2 SVGIG (reference sequence). CDR3 length: 13 amino acids. The CDR3 here is CAWSFGRAHEQYF. The CDR3 nucleotides are TGTGCCTGGAGTTTCGGGAGGGCCCACGAGCAGTACTTC.

The chain uses TRBV20-1 and TRBJ1-1, with TRBD1 identical over 7 bases. Germline CDR1 and CDR2: DFQATT and SNEGSKA (reference sequence). J lost 1 base, V lost 0 bases, and 5 bases had no gene match. The CDR3 is 15 amino acids. The CDR3: CSARDTGTANTEAFF. The CDR3 nucleotides read TGCAGTGCTAGAGATACCGGGACAGCGAACACTGAAGCTTTCTTT.

This clonotype has a count of ten or more. This CDR3 reads CASSYWGVGNQPQHF. CDR3 in DNA: TGTGCCAGCAGTTACTGGGGGGTAGGAAATCAGCCCCAGCATTTT. V usage is TRBV6-9 and J usage is TRBJ1-5, with D tentatively TRBD1 (5 bases). This CDR3 is 15 amino acids long. CDR1 and CDR2 from the germline V gene are MNHGY and SVAAGI. The V end lost 3 bases, the J end lost 4 bases, and 13 bases lay between the germline ends.

This clonotype was counted only a few times. The rearrangement links TRBV2 to TRBJ1-4; no reliable D call. V was pared by 3 bases and J by 8 bases, with 10 bases between. This CDR3 has 13 amino acids. Looked up from germline, CDR1 is SNHLY and CDR2 is FYNNEI. DNA of the CDR3: TGTGCCAGCAGTGACCCAGTCGGGGAAAAACTGTTTTTT. Its protein is CASSDPVGEKLFF.

The rearrangement joins TRBV24-1 to TRBJ1-5; the D is unclear. The CDR3 sequence is 13 residues long. The germline V gene encodes CDR1 KGHDR and CDR2 SFDVKD. V gave up 9 bases and J gave up 1 base, with 9 bases separating them. The DNA of the CDR3 is TGTGCCACCTCCATAGGAAGCAATCAGCCCCAGCATTTT. Its translation: CATSIGSNQPQHF.

This clonotype came up a few times. The V gene is TRBV7-9, the J gene TRBJ2-7; tentatively, D is TRBD1 or TRBD2 (5 bases each). Germline V gene data show CDR1 as SEHNR and CDR2 as FQNEAQ (reference sequence). V lost 3 bases, J lost 6 bases, and 15 bases lay in between. The CDR3 covers 14 residues. CDR3 nucleotide sequence: TGTGCCAGCAGCTTGTTCGGGACGACGGGCGAGCAGTACTTC. It translates to CASSLFGTTGEQYF.

This clonotype appeared a few times. A junction boundary mismatches the germline segment, possibly from a read error. The V and J genes are TRBV5-6 and TRBJ2-2; D remains unclear. CDR3 length: 12 residues. Germline-derived CDR1 and CDR2 are SGHDT and YYEEEE. CDR3 region: CASCLGSGELFF. CDR3 DNA: TGTGCCAGCTGCTTGGGTAGCGGGGAGCTGTTTTTT.

In its sample, this clonotype was seen a few times. The chain couples TRBV19 to TRBJ2-2; TRBD1 might be the D (6 bases). The CDR3 has 14 amino acids. Deletions cut 8 bases from V and 7 bases from J, with 17 bases between. Germline V CDR1 and CDR2: LNHDA, SQIVND (reference sequence). The CDR3 DNA sequence: TGTGCCAGTGGATCTCAGGGGACCGTCGGGGAGCTGTTTTTT. Amino acid sequence: CASGSQGTVGELFF.

This clonotype appeared a few times. V is TRBV20-1 and J is TRBJ1-4; 8 bases fit TRBD1. CDR3 length: 14 residues. Unmatched junction bases numbered 7, after V lost 3 bases and J lost 7 bases. Germline loops: CDR1 DFQATT, CDR2 SNEGSKA (reference sequence). The CDR3 sequence is CSARRTGRGEKLFF. The CDR3 bases are TGCAGTGCTAGGAGGACAGGGAGAGGTGAAAAACTGTTTTTT.

The rearrangement links TRBV5-1 to TRBJ1-1; D is unclear. The CDR3 covers 14 residues. Germline CDR1 SGHRS, CDR2 YFSETQ. V lost 0 bases and J 1 base, leaving 7 bases between the germline ends. CDR3: CASSLVAENTEAFF. Here the CDR3 DNA reads TGCGCCAGCAGCTTGGTCGCGGAGAACACTGAAGCTTTCTTT.

This clonotype has ten or more counts. The chain combines TRBV2 with TRBJ1-2; D may be TRBD1 (5 bases). V dropped 5 bases and J dropped 7 bases, with 17 bases sitting between them. CDR1 is SNHLY and CDR2 is FYNNEI in the germline V gene. CDR3 length equals 14 residues. CDR3 bases: TGTGCCAGCAGTCCCCGGACTGGAAGGGGTGGCTACACCTTC. Its protein product is CASSPRTGRGGYTF.

This clonotype appeared many times. The V and J genes are TRBV6-9 and TRBJ1-5; 9 bases are a match to TRBD1. This CDR3 has 16 amino acids. Germline V gene data show CDR1 as MNHGY and CDR2 as SVAAGI. Trimming removed 3 bases from V and 6 bases from J; junction bases left unmatched: 9. CDR3 amino acids: CASSYPDRGEFQPQHF. DNA of the CDR3: TGTGCCAGCAGTTACCCTGACAGGGGGGAGTTTCAGCCCCAGCATTTT.

The chain has TRBV20-1 and TRBJ1-3, with D possibly TRBD1 on 5 matching bases. The CDR3 has 15 amino acids. The V end was cut by 0 bases, the J end by 2 bases, with 11 bases between. The germline gives CDR1 DFQATT, CDR2 SNEGSKA (reference sequence). CDR3 bases: TGCAGTGCTAGAGATCAGGGTTTAGCTGGAAACACCATATATTTT. Translation: CSARDQGLAGNTIYF.

In this sample, this clonotype turned up many times. This rearrangement joins TRBV3-1 to TRBJ2-5; the D gene could be TRBD1 or TRBD2 (6 bases each). The germline V and J ends were trimmed by 0 bases and 5 bases, with 16 bases remaining between them. Germline CDR1 and CDR2: LGHDT and YNNKEL (reference sequence). CDR3 length equals 16 residues. As DNA, the CDR3 is TGTGCCAGCAGCCAAGACAGGAGGGGGGATTTTGAGACCCAGTACTTC. This codes for CASSQDRRGDFETQYF.

The chain uses TRBV20-1 and TRBJ2-1; 11 bases fit TRBD2. The CDR3 consists of 15 residues. J gave up 5 bases and V 6 bases, and 9 bases lay outside the gene matches. The germline CDR1 and CDR2 sequences are DFQATT and SNEGSKA (reference sequence). The CDR3 loop is CSAVAGLAVNNEQFF. The CDR3 nucleotides are TGCAGTGCCGTGGCGGGACTAGCGGTCAACAATGAGCAGTTCTTC.

This clonotype was recorded at least ten times. The chain couples TRBV28 to TRBJ1-2, with D possibly being TRBD1 (5 bases). Germline loops: CDR1 MDHEN, CDR2 SYDVKM. V was shortened by 8 bases and J by 3 bases, with 13 bases between the two germline ends. This CDR3 region has 13 residues. CDR3: CASGGTAYYGYTF. The CDR3 nucleotides read TGTGCCAGCGGGGGGACGGCTTACTATGGCTACACCTTC.

V and J are TRBV7-3 and TRBJ1-6, with 12 nucleotides matching TRBD1. This CDR3 has 17 amino acids. In germline, CDR1 is SGHTA, CDR2 FQGTGA. V trimming: 8 bases; J trimming: 6 bases; junction bases outside the gene matches: 11. The CDR3, as DNA: TGTGCCAGCTCACCAACGGGACAGGGGGCGCTTAATTCACCCCTCCACTTT. Its translation: CASSPTGQGALNSPLHF.

This clonotype was counted only a few times. The V gene is TRBV19, the J gene TRBJ2-1, with D maybe TRBD2 (5 bases). The germline V gene has CDR1 LNHDA and CDR2 SQIVND (reference sequence). The V end lost 4 bases, the J end lost 4 bases, and 11 bases lay between the germline ends. The length of the CDR3 is 14 residues. CDR3 sequence (DNA): TGTGCCAGTAGTACGCTCGGACTGTACAATGAGCAGTTCTTC. Translation gives CASSTLGLYNEQFF. The full variable domain, its missing parts supplied by reference TRBV19 and TRBJ2-1, is DGGITQSPKYLFRKEGQNVTLSCEQNLNHDAMYWYRQDPGQGLRLIYYSQIVNDFQKGDIAEGYSVSREKKESFPLTVTSAQKNPTAFYLCASSTLGLYNEQFFGPGTRLTVL.

This clonotype was seen a handful of times. The missing conserved phenylalanine or tryptophan at the end of this CDR3 makes a read error likely. The CDR3 DNA reads TGTGCCAGCAGTTACTTGGGACAGTTTTTGGAGACCCAGTACCTC. Amino acid sequence: CASSYLGQFLETQYL. The rearrangement uses TRBV6-2 or TRBV6-3 and TRBJ2-5; 7 bases align to TRBD1. V shed 1 base and J 5 bases; nucleotides not matched to a gene: 7. CDR3 length equals 15 residues. Germline CDR1 MNHEY, CDR2 SVGEGT.

This clonotype appeared many times. CDR3 sequence (DNA): TGTGCCAGCAGTGAAGGCGGACTAGCAGGGGAGACCCAGTACTTC. It codes for CASSEGGLAGETQYF. This chain links TRBV2 with TRBJ2-5, with 8 positions matching TRBD2. J lost 5 bases, V lost 1 base, and 6 bases had no gene match. Germline V gives CDR1 SNHLY, CDR2 FYNNEI. The CDR3 runs to 15 residues.

The V gene is TRBV6-1, the J gene TRBJ2-5; 16 nucleotides agree with TRBD2. The CDR3 loop spans 17 amino acids. The junction had 7 bases not matched to a gene; V was cut back by 5 bases and J by 4 bases. From germline, CDR1 is MNHNS and CDR2 SASEGT. CDR3 in DNA: TGTGCCAGCAGTCGACCCGGGACTAGCGGGAGGGGAGAGACCCAGTACTTC. This codes for CASSRPGTSGRGETQYF.

V is TRBV6-1 and J is TRBJ2-5, with D unclear. The CDR3 has 12 amino acids. The germline V gene has CDR1 MNHNS and CDR2 SASEGT. V lost 6 bases and J 4 bases, leaving 9 bases between the germline ends. Here the CDR3 DNA reads TGTGCCAGCAGCAACAGCAGAGAGACCCAGTACTTC. Its translation is CASSNSRETQYF.

The DNA of the CDR3 is TGTGCCAGTAGGAAGACAGGGAACGGTCAGCCCCAGCATTTT. Protein: CASRKTGNGQPQHF. The J gene is TRBJ1-5, the V gene TRBV19, with TRBD1 matching over 7 bases. The germline V gene encodes CDR1 LNHDA and CDR2 SQIVND (reference sequence). The CDR3 sequence is 14 residues long. V shed 6 bases and J 6 bases; nucleotides not matched to a gene: 8.

This clonotype has at least ten counts. This chain links TRBV2 with TRBJ2-7; D gene ambiguous. Germline CDR1 SNHLY, CDR2 FYNNEI. The CDR3 covers 11 residues. Trimming cost V 5 bases and J 7 bases, with 9 bases left between them. The CDR3 coding sequence is TGTGCCAGCAGTCCTGCAATTGAGCAGTACTTC. Its translation is CASSPAIEQYF. Variable domain in full (rest from reference TRBV2 and TRBJ2-7): EPEVTQTPSHQVTQMGQEVILRCVPISNHLYFYWYRQILGQKVEFLVSFYNNEISEKSEIFDDQFSVERPDGSNFTLKIRSTKLEDSAMYFCASSPAIEQYFGPGTRLTVT.

V usage is TRBV7-2 and J usage is TRBJ1-5; D is unclear. Trimming removed 5 bases from V and 1 base from J, with 15 bases in between. The CDR3 has 16 amino acids. Per germline, CDR1 SGHTA and CDR2 FQGNSA. The CDR3 DNA reads TGTGCCAGCAGCCAAGATGGAGGAGGCAGCAATCAGCCCCAGCATTTT. Translated, it gives CASSQDGGGSNQPQHF.

This clonotype was recorded at least ten times. This sequence joins TRBV6-1 and TRBJ2-6; 15 positions match TRBD2. V lost 4 bases and J lost 4; bases outside the gene matches: 20. Per the germline V gene, CDR1 is MNHNS and CDR2 is SASEGT. The CDR3 runs 23 residues. The CDR3 spells CASSASPPGTSGRLPTGANVLTF. In DNA, the CDR3 is TGTGCCAGCAGTGCTAGCCCACCCGGGACTAGCGGGAGGTTACCCACCGGGGCCAACGTCCTGACTTTC.